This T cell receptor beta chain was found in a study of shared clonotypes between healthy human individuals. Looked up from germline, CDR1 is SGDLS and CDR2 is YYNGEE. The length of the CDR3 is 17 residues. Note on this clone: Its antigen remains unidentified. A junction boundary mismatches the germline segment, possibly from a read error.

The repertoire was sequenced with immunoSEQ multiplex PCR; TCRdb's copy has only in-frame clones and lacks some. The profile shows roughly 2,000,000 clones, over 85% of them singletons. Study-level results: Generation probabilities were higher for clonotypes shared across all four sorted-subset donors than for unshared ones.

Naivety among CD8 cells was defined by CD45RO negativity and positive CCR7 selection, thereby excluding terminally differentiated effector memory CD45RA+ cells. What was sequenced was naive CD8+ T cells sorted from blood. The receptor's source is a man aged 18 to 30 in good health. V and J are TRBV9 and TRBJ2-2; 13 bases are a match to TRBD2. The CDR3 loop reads CAGSGQTSGRSAGELFF. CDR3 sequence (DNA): TGTGCCGGCAGCGGTCAGACTAGCGGGAGGAGTGCCGGGGAGCTGTTTTTT.